Given below is one TCR beta chain in context. The source of the sample is a study of identical twins. TCRdb reprocessed the 5' RACE reads via MiXCR and lists one record per CDR3 protein. The sample lists some 790,000 distinct CDR3 sequences; 15% to 20% were seen once. CDR3 length: 14 amino acids. V lost 0 bases and J lost 0, with 4 bases in between. The germline V gene has CDR1 LGHNA and CDR2 YSLEER. The same specimen was also included in a second study, on T cells expressing NK-cell markers. That paper notes: It was sorted CD3+CD56-NKG2C+, CD3+CD56+NKG2C- and CD3+CD56+NKG2C+ T cells that provided the TCR beta repertoires. Among the eight sequenced donors, seven tested HCMV-seropositive and one tested seronegative. As a fraction of CD8+ T cells, dominant NKG2C+ clonotypes reached roughly 1.0-7.5% in six or seven donors. The study did not resolve the HCMV specificity of expanded NKG2C+ T cell clones.

V usage is TRBV4-3 and J usage is TRBJ2-3; no definite D call. The clonotype originates from a woman in her late teens or twenties in good health. The material sequenced was PBMCs. CDR3 DNA: TGCGCCAGCAGCCAAGATTACAGCACAGATACGCAGTATTTT. Translation gives CASSQDYSTDTQYF.